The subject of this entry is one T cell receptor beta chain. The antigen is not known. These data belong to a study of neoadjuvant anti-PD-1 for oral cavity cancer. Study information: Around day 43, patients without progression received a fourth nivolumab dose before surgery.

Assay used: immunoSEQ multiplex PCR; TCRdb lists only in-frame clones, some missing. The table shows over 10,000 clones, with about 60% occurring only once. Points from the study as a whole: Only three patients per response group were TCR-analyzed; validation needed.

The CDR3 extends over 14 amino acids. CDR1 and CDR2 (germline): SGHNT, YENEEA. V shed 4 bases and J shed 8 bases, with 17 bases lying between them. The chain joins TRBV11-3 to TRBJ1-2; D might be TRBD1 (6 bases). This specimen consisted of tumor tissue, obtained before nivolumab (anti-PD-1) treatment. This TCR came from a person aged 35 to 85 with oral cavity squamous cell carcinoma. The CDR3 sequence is CASSSEDRIRGYTF. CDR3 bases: TGTGCCAGCAGCTCCGAAGACAGGATTCGGGGCTACACCTTC.